One sample yielded the 13 T cell receptor beta chains listed below, sequenced in a study of blood T cell repertoires in COVID-19. The table came from immunoSEQ multiplex PCR; TCRdb's copy has only in-frame clones and leaves some out. Altogether about 350,000 clones are present, around 87% being singletons, with the ten largest covering over 4%. The sample consisted of PBMCs or T cells enriched from blood (not recorded which). The origin of the receptors is a woman aged 25 to 45 who had recovered from COVID-19.

This chain joins TRBV7-8 and TRBJ1-3, with a possible D match to TRBD1 (5 bases). The germline V gene has CDR1 SGHVS and CDR2 FQNEAQ. The ends were cut back, 6 bases at V and 3 bases at J, with 15 bases in the middle. There are 15 residues in the CDR3. The CDR3 DNA is TGTGCCAGCAGTCCGGCGGGGGGGGGTGGAAACACCATATATTTT. Its translation: CASSPAGGGGNTIYF.

The V call is TRBV14, the J call TRBJ1-1, with a tentative D call TRBD1 (5 bases). CDR1 and CDR2 from the germline V gene are SGHDN and FVKESK. V dropped 0 bases and J dropped 3 bases, with 11 bases sitting between them. This CDR3 comprises 15 residues. CDR3 coding DNA: TGTGCCAGCAGCCAAGATTTGGCAGGGTACACTGAAGCTTTCTTT. Translated, it gives CASSQDLAGYTEAFF. Supplemented by reference TRBV14 and TRBJ1-1, the full variable domain reads EAGVTQFPSHSVIEKGQTVTLRCDPISGHDNLYWYRRVMGKEIKFLLHFVKESKQDESGMPNNRFLAERTGGTYSTLKVQPAELEDSGVYFCASSQDLAGYTEAFFGQGTRLTVV.

V and J are TRBV19 and TRBJ1-4; D is unclear. This CDR3 region has 17 residues. Germline V gives CDR1 LNHDA, CDR2 SQIVND (reference sequence). Trimming shortened V by 5 bases and J by 2 bases, and 18 bases separated the two germline ends. CDR3 protein: CASSSGYPSPTNEKLFF. DNA for the CDR3: TGTGCCAGTAGTTCGGGTTACCCCTCCCCGACTAATGAAAAACTGTTTTTT.

This chain joins TRBV3-1 (or the pseudogene TRBV3-2) and TRBJ1-4; the D gene is possibly TRBD1 (5 bases). In germline, CDR1 is LGHDT, CDR2 YNNKEL (reference sequence). The V and J ends lost 1 base and 6 bases respectively, with 12 bases between them. This CDR3 has 15 amino acids. The CDR3 region is CASSQVRQGYEKLFF. The CDR3 nucleotides are TGTGCCAGCAGCCAAGTTCGCCAGGGTTATGAAAAACTGTTTTTT.

This chain links TRBV27 with TRBJ2-4; 10 positions agree with TRBD2. V trimming: 3 bases; J trimming: 8 bases; junction bases outside the gene matches: 13. This CDR3 is built from 17 residues. The germline V gene encodes CDR1 MNHEY and CDR2 SMNVEV (reference sequence). CDR3 sequence reads: CASSLIMSGGAGDIQYF. CDR3 sequence (DNA): TGTGCCAGCAGTTTGATCATGAGCGGGGGGGCCGGGGACATTCAGTACTTC.

This chain links TRBV4-2 with TRBJ1-1, with TRBD1 matching 12 bases. Looked up from germline, CDR1 is LGHNA and CDR2 is YNFKEQ. The CDR3 runs to 16 residues. The ends lost 0 bases at V and 7 bases at J; junction bases unmatched: 6. The CDR3 sequence is CASSQDHGTGGVEAFF. CDR3 coding DNA: TGTGCCAGCAGCCAAGATCATGGGACAGGGGGCGTTGAAGCTTTCTTT.

The chain is built from TRBV2 and TRBJ1-2; D may be TRBD1 (5 bases). CDR3 length equals 15 residues. V lost 7 bases to trimming and J lost 4 bases, with 19 bases between them. Germline V gene lookup returns CDR1 SNHLY and CDR2 FYNNEI. The CDR3 spells CASTQLGAGPYGYTF. The DNA for the CDR3 is TGTGCCAGCACCCAATTGGGTGCAGGGCCCTATGGCTACACCTTC.

This chain uses TRBV4-1 with TRBJ2-7; no definite D call. The CDR3 length is 12 residues. V lost 3 bases and J 7 bases, leaving 10 bases between the germline ends. CDR1 MGHRA and CDR2 YSYEKL come from the germline V gene. CDR3 in DNA: TGCGCCAGCAGCCACCCTGGGCTGGAGCAGTACTTC. Translation: CASSHPGLEQYF.

The J gene is TRBJ2-3, the V gene TRBV4-1, with D maybe TRBD2 (6 bases). Germline V gene sequence: CDR1 MGHRA, CDR2 YSYEKL. CDR3 length equals 15 residues. Trimming stripped 1 base from V and 2 bases from J, with 10 bases between. CDR3 DNA: TGCGCCAGCAGCCAAGCTGGAGGGCCCACAGATACGCAGTATTTT. Translated: CASSQAGGPTDTQYF.

The genes are TRBV6-5 and TRBJ1-2, with TRBD1 matching over 11 bases. Trimming removed 7 bases from V and 7 bases from J; junction bases left unmatched: 8. CDR3 length equals 14 residues. Germline CDR1 and CDR2: MNHEY and SVGAGI. CDR3 nucleotide sequence: TGTGCCAGCACCACAGGACAGGGGGCGCGTGGCTACACCTTC. Translating gives CASTTGQGARGYTF.

This sequence joins TRBV3-1 (or the pseudogene TRBV3-2) and TRBJ1-3; D is possibly TRBD1 (6 bases). Germline CDR1 and CDR2: LGHDT and YNNKEL (reference sequence). V lost 2 bases and J lost 8, with 7 bases in between. The CDR3 covers 12 residues. The CDR3: CASSQYRDTIYF. The CDR3 DNA reads TGTGCCAGCAGCCAATACAGGGACACCATATATTTT.

The chain employs TRBV5-1 and TRBJ1-6, with D possibly being TRBD1 (6 bases). From germline, CDR1 is SGHRS and CDR2 YFSETQ. Between the trimmed V and J ends, which lost 0 bases and 10 bases, there was a span of 14 bases. CDR3 size: 15 residues. In DNA form, the CDR3 reads TGCGCCAGCAGCTTGGTCGCAGGGGTTGGCTCACCCCTCCACTTT. This sequence encodes CASSLVAGVGSPLHF.

The chain is built from TRBV6-2 or TRBV6-3 and TRBJ2-5; 13 positions agree with TRBD2. The V segment lost 6 bases and the J segment 5 bases; nucleotides outside the gene matches: 9. CDR3 length equals 16 residues. Germline V lookup: CDR1 MNHEY, CDR2 SVGEGT. CDR3 loop: CASSPRTSGGGETQYF. DNA of the CDR3: TGTGCCAGCAGCCCGAGGACTAGCGGGGGCGGGGAGACCCAGTACTTC.